This T cell receptor beta chain originates from a study of cytomegalovirus exposure and HLA in healthy donors. Study-wide results and caveats: In vitro checks showed that a few CMV-associated chains really do target CMV antigens.

CDR3 length: 14 amino acids. The J segment lost 8 bases and the V segment lost 5 bases, leaving 7 bases of the junction unmatched. The germline V gene has CDR1 SNHLY and CDR2 FYNNEI. PCR employed 60 Vbeta and 13 Jbeta primers. The method was immunoSEQ multiplex PCR; TCRdb's version includes in-frame clones alone and lacks a portion of them. Seen here are roughly 130,000 clones, 70% to 75% observed once, and the top ten hold approximately 2.1%. Turning to this clone: What it binds is not known.

The receptor was derived from a woman aged 40 to 55 in good health and CMV-seropositive. The source material was PBMCs. The V and J genes are TRBV2 and TRBJ1-4, with TRBD1 identical over 8 bases. The CDR3: CASSLDRGEEKLFF. The CDR3 DNA reads TGTGCCAGCAGTCTTGACAGGGGAGAAGAAAAACTGTTTTTT.